Each of the 17 T cell receptor beta chains below was sequenced from the same sample in a study of blood T cell repertoires in COVID-19. The data were produced by immunoSEQ multiplex PCR, yet TCRdb's version contains in-frame clones alone and is incomplete. Seen here are approximately 470,000 clones, roughly nine tenths observed once, and the top ten hold approximately 0.7%. The sample was PBMCs or T cells enriched from blood (not recorded which). The receptors were sampled from a woman in her late teens or twenties who had recovered from COVID-19.

The J gene is TRBJ1-5, the V gene TRBV19; TRBD1 aligns across 7 bases. Unmatched junction bases numbered 8, after V lost 7 bases and J lost 5 bases. The CDR3 consists of 14 residues. Germline-derived CDR1 and CDR2 are LNHDA and SQIVND (reference sequence). Here the CDR3 reads CASTFTGVDQPQHF. CDR3 coding DNA: TGTGCCAGTACCTTTACAGGGGTGGATCAGCCCCAGCATTTT. Combining the CDR3 with reference TRBV19 and TRBJ1-5 gives the whole variable domain DGGITQSPKYLFRKEGQNVTLSCEQNLNHDAMYWYRQDPGQGLRLIYYSQIVNDFQKGDIAEGYSVSREKKESFPLTVTSAQKNPTAFYLCASTFTGVDQPQHFGDGTRLSIL.

The DNA of the CDR3 is TGTGCCAGCAGTTACGGGGGGGATGGTGGCTACACCTTC. Its translation is CASSYGGDGGYTF. V and J are TRBV6-5 and TRBJ1-2, with D possibly TRBD1 on 5 matching bases. Germline values: CDR1 MNHEY, CDR2 SVGAGI. This CDR3 contains 13 residues. The ends were cut back, 2 bases at V and 7 bases at J, with 11 bases in the middle.

The J gene is TRBJ2-5, the V gene TRBV7-8; no firm D call. Trimming removed 1 base at V and 7 bases at J, with 7 bases between. CDR1 and CDR2 (germline): SGHVS, FQNEAQ. The length of the CDR3 is 12 residues. CDR3 nucleotides: TGTGCCAGCAGCTTAGAAACGGGGACCCAGTACTTC. This codes for CASSLETGTQYF. The whole variable domain, remainder taken from reference TRBV7-8 and TRBJ2-5, is GAGVSQSPRYKVAKRGQDVALRCDPISGHVSLFWYQQALGQGPEFLTYFQNEAQLDKSGLPSDRFFAERPEGSVSTLKIQRTQQEDSAVYLCASSLETGTQYFGPGTRLLVL.

The rearrangement links TRBV5-1 to TRBJ2-7, with 11 nucleotides matching TRBD1. The CDR3 contains 15 residues. Trimming removed 4 bases from V and 3 bases from J; junction bases left unmatched: 6. The germline V gene has CDR1 SGHRS and CDR2 YFSETQ. This CDR3 reads CASSPDRGHDYEQYF. CDR3 in DNA: TGCGCCAGCAGCCCGGACAGGGGGCACGACTACGAGCAGTACTTC.

The table lists this clone with a count of one. Other nucleotide sequences from this sample produce the same CDR3. CDR3 in amino acids: CASSLDRGDTQYF. As DNA, the CDR3 is TGTGCCAGCAGCCTGGACAGGGGAGATACGCAGTATTTT. This chain links TRBV11-2 with TRBJ2-3; 9 bases are shared with TRBD1. The junction had 2 bases not matched to a gene; V was cut back by 5 bases and J by 5 bases. The CDR3 covers 13 residues. Germline V gene lookup returns CDR1 SGHAT and CDR2 FQNNGV.

The rearrangement uses TRBV11-3 and TRBJ2-2; 10 positions agree with TRBD1. The CDR3 length is 16 residues. Per the germline V gene, CDR1 is SGHNT and CDR2 is YENEEA. V trimming: 5 bases; J trimming: 3 bases; junction bases outside the gene matches: 6. The CDR3 region is CASSPWTGGDTGELFF. The CDR3 DNA is TGTGCCAGCAGCCCCTGGACAGGGGGTGACACCGGGGAGCTGTTTTTT.

The chain is built from TRBV12-3 or TRBV12-4 and TRBJ2-1; D perhaps matches TRBD2 (6 bases). Trimming stripped 10 bases from V and 6 bases from J, with 16 bases between. This CDR3 is 13 amino acids long. The CDR3 here is CATRIGEANEQFF. CDR3 nucleotides: TGTGCCACCCGAATAGGGGAGGCCAATGAGCAGTTCTTC.

The chain carries TRBV7-2 and TRBJ1-2; D is possibly TRBD1 (5 bases). V lost 2 bases and J lost 8, with 24 bases in between. The germline CDR1 and CDR2 sequences are SGHTA and FQGNSA. There are 17 residues in the CDR3. The CDR3 DNA reads TGTGCCAGCAGCTTAAAAATCGGGGGATGGGGGGATATAGGCTACACCTTC. It translates to CASSLKIGGWGDIGYTF. Full variable domain (remainder filled in from reference TRBV7-2 and TRBJ1-2): GAGVSQSPSNKVTEKGKDVELRCDPISGHTALYWYRQSLGQGLEFLIYFQGNSAPDKSGLPSDRFSAERTGGSVSTLTIQRTQQEDSAVYLCASSLKIGGWGDIGYTFGSGTRLTVV.

The J gene is TRBJ2-7, the V gene TRBV6-5; maybe TRBD1 (5 bases). The V gene lost 0 bases and the J gene lost 0 bases, with 9 bases spanning the gap. CDR1 and CDR2 (germline): MNHEY, SVGAGI. The CDR3 contains 15 residues. The CDR3 DNA sequence: TGTGCCAGCAGTTACTCGTCCCAGGGCTCCTACGAGCAGTACTTC. Its translation: CASSYSSQGSYEQYF.

The J gene is TRBJ1-2, the V gene TRBV14; D perhaps matches TRBD1 (5 bases). The germline CDR1 and CDR2 sequences are SGHDN and FVKESK. V was clipped by 3 bases and J by 8 bases, with 19 bases between them. The CDR3 sequence is 15 residues long. The CDR3, as DNA: TGTGCCAGCAGCCAGCACCTGACAGCGGGGGAAGGCTACACCTTC. It is translated as CASSQHLTAGEGYTF.

The rearrangement links TRBV18 to TRBJ1-6, with 8 bases aligning to TRBD1. The CDR3 runs 14 residues. Germline V CDR1 and CDR2: KGHSH, LQKENI. V shed 3 bases, J shed 10 bases, and the junction held 5 bases outside the gene matches. The CDR3 reads CASSPGQDGSPLHF. Written as DNA, the CDR3 is TGTGCCAGCTCACCGGGACAGGACGGGTCACCCCTCCACTTT.

The rearrangement joins TRBV4-1 to TRBJ2-7, with a tentative D call TRBD2 (6 bases). V lost 0 bases and J lost 2, with 11 bases in between. The CDR3 contains 15 residues. Germline loops: CDR1 MGHRA, CDR2 YSYEKL. The CDR3 bases are TGCGCCAGCAGCCAAGATTCGGGGGTACCCTACGAGCAGTACTTC. This codes for CASSQDSGVPYEQYF.

The chain joins TRBV4-1 to TRBJ2-7; the match to TRBD1 covers 7 bases. The trim removed 4 bases at V and 3 bases at J, leaving 12 bases unmatched. Germline CDR1 is MGHRA and CDR2 is YSYEKL. There are 16 residues in the CDR3. The CDR3 nucleotides read TGCGCCAGCAGCCCCAGTTCCCAGGGGGAAGGCTACGAGCAGTACTTC. As protein: CASSPSSQGEGYEQYF.

The chain recombines TRBV7-7 with TRBJ2-5; 10 nucleotides match TRBD2. The CDR3 has 16 amino acids. Per the germline V gene, CDR1 is SSHAT and CDR2 is FNYEAQ (reference sequence). V lost 5 bases, J lost 6 bases, and 12 bases stayed unmatched. The CDR3 sequence is CASSPTGVAGGKTQYF. For the CDR3, the DNA is TGTGCCAGCAGCCCAACCGGGGTAGCGGGGGGAAAGACCCAGTACTTC.

This chain connects TRBV6-1 to TRBJ1-5; D perhaps matches TRBD1 (5 bases). The CDR3 consists of 15 residues. In germline, CDR1 is MNHNS, CDR2 SASEGT. V was shortened by 1 base and J by 1 base, with 8 bases between the two germline ends. CDR3 DNA: TGTGCCAGCAGTGAAGAAGGGGCGAGCAATCAGCCCCAGCATTTT. Protein: CASSEEGASNQPQHF.

This clone showed up just a few times. The chain combines TRBV9 with TRBJ2-7; a weak D match, TRBD2 (5 bases). The germline gives CDR1 SGDLS, CDR2 YYNGEE. The CDR3 is 14 residues long. V was cut by 4 bases and J by 7 bases, with 18 bases left in between. The CDR3 nucleotides are TGTGCCAGCAGCCCCAACCCTGAGGGAGCGGAGCAGTACTTC. Residues: CASSPNPEGAEQYF.

This clone was detected only a few times. This chain uses TRBV28 with TRBJ1-2, with D unclear. Germline CDR1 is MDHEN and CDR2 is SYDVKM. CDR3 length: 14 residues. Trimming took 5 bases from V and 0 from J, leaving 10 bases between them. CDR3 in DNA: TGTGCCAGCAGTCCCATAACGGCTAACTATGGCTACACCTTC. Protein sequence: CASSPITANYGYTF.